Described below is a single T cell receptor (beta chain) sequence and its context. Its antigen is undetermined. Indicated treatment: approximately 9-day PBMC culture with coronavirus spike peptide pools or control peptides (ViraFEST assay). Nucleocapsid antibody negativity before and after vaccination indicated that healthy vaccinees had never had SARS-CoV-2 infection. Each well received fewer than 2.5 million PBMCs, cultured with 8 to 10 IU/ml IL-2 and around 9.8 ug/ml peptide pools. The record originates from a study of vaccination and CD4 T cells after COVID-19. Study-wide context: Participants, all vaccine recipients, received two doses of either BNT162b2 or mRNA-1273. The study's findings and limits: Looking at convalescent patients, a median around 90% of reactive clones were present only post-vaccination.

V shed 8 bases and J shed 4 bases, with 16 bases lying between them. There are 14 residues in the CDR3. Germline V gene sequence: CDR1 WNHNN, CDR2 SYGVQD (reference sequence). Cultured CD4+ T cell DNA was sequenced using the Oncomine TCR Beta short-read assay. Each CDR3 protein is one row after TCRdb ran MiXCR on the PCR reads. The sample carries about 16,000 distinct CDR3 sequences, approximately 72% recorded once. This chain links TRBV10-1 with TRBJ2-3, with D tentatively TRBD2 (5 bases). Sample: CD4+ T cells from blood, cultured in vitro, taken after SARS-CoV-2 vaccination. The sequence came from a human donor who received a COVID-19 vaccine. This CDR3 reads CASGDPSRADTQYF. The DNA of the CDR3 is TGCGCCAGCGGGGATCCTAGCCGGGCAGATACGCAGTATTTT.